The rows below give T cell receptor beta chains drawn from one sample of a study of T cell responses to AZD1222 COVID-19 vaccine. TCRdb's table, derived via immunoSEQ multiplex PCR, lists solely in-frame clones and lacks some. The repertoire includes some 160,000 clones, roughly 90% of them detected once, and around 5.9% sits in the top ten. This specimen consisted of peripheral blood, obtained on day 0 of AZD1222 vaccination. These receptors originate from an adult in good health. The CDR3 runs from the conserved cysteine through the conserved F or W. The order of the fields is CDR3 length, clone size, J gene, V gene, D gene, CDR3 protein, CDR3 DNA. D genes are given only for firm matches. Clone size is stated in some rows and not others, as once, few, many or a class when expanded.

15 | NA | TRBJ1-1 | TRBV29-1 | NA | CSVEQRSLVGTEAFF | TGCAGCGTTGAACAGCGGAGTCTGGTGGGCACTGAAGCTTTCTTT
14 | NA | TRBJ2-1 | TRBV6-4 | TRBD1 | CASSAGGSYNEQFF | TGTGCCAGCAGTGCAGGGGGTTCCTACAATGAGCAGTTCTTC
15 | NA | TRBJ1-1 | TRBV6-6 | TRBD1 | CASSRTGEGNTEAFF | TGTGCCAGCAGCCGGACAGGGGAGGGGAACACTGAAGCTTTCTTT
16 | NA | TRBJ2-7 | TRBV6-1 | TRBD1 | CASSEPPFGQGYEQYF | TGTGCCAGCAGTGAACCCCCCTTCGGACAGGGCTACGAGCAGTACTTC
12 | few | TRBJ2-7 | TRBV4-1 | NA | CASSQEFREQYF | TGCGCCAGCAGCCAAGAATTTCGGGAGCAGTACTTC
16 | NA | TRBJ2-1 | TRBV27 | TRBD2 | CASSLREGPPDNEQFF | TGTGCCAGCAGTTTGCGGGAGGGCCCCCCCGACAATGAGCAGTTCTTC
13 | NA | TRBJ2-7 | TRBV27 | TRBD1 | CATRRDRGHEQYF | TGTGCCACCAGAAGGGACAGGGGCCACGAGCAGTACTTC
16 | NA | TRBJ2-5 | TRBV7-9 | TRBD1 | CASSYDRGRYQETQYF | TGTGCCAGCAGTTATGACAGGGGAAGGTACCAAGAGACCCAGTACTTC
16 | NA | TRBJ2-2 | TRBV7-9 | NA | CASSGRRALNTGELFF | TGTGCCAGCAGCGGTCGCCGGGCCCTCAACACCGGGGAGCTGTTTTTT
12 | NA | TRBJ1-3 | TRBV5-4 | NA | CASSLLGNTIYF | TGTGCCAGCAGCTTGCTGGGAAACACCATATATTTT
12 | NA | TRBJ1-2 | TRBV29-1 | TRBD1 | CSVGQGIVGYTF | TGCAGCGTTGGACAGGGAATCGTCGGCTACACCTTC
13 | few | TRBJ1-6 | TRBV7-6 | NA | CASSFLINSPLHF | TGTGCCAGCAGCTTCCTCATTAATTCACCCCTCCACTTT
15 | NA | TRBJ2-2 | TRBV18 | NA | CASSPPAGQGGELFF | TGTGCCAGCTCACCACCGGCAGGGCAAGGCGGGGAGCTGTTTTTT
11 | NA | TRBJ2-5 | TRBV19 | NA | CASSISETQYF | TGTGCCAGTAGTATATCTGAGACCCAGTACTTC
12 | NA | TRBJ2-7 | TRBV19 | NA | CASSGPSYEQYF | TGTGCCAGTAGTGGACCCTCCTACGAGCAGTACTTC
13 | NA | TRBJ1-1 | TRBV4-2 | NA | CASRPLENTEAFF | TGTGCCAGCAGACCCCTGGAAAACACTGAAGCTTTCTTT
14 | NA | TRBJ1-2 | TRBV6-5 | NA | CASRAPGTNYGYTF | TGTGCCAGCAGGGCCCCTGGGACGAACTATGGCTACACCTTC
14 | NA | TRBJ2-1 | TRBV10-3 | TRBD2 | CAISEPGLAEQQFF | TGTGCCATCAGTGAGCCGGGACTAGCGGAACAGCAGTTCTTC
13 | NA | TRBJ1-2 | TRBV30 | TRBD1 | CAWSQQGAGGYTF | TGTGCCTGGAGTCAACAGGGGGCTGGGGGCTACACCTTC
13 | NA | TRBJ1-6 | TRBV30 | NA | CAWRGHDSSPLHF | TGTGCCTGGAGGGGCCATGACAGTTCACCCCTCCACTTT
13 | NA | TRBJ2-2 | TRBV18 | NA | CASSPVNTGELFF | TGTGCCAGCTCACCGGTGAACACCGGGGAGCTGTTTTTT
18 | NA | TRBJ2-5 | TRBV3-1/TRBV3-2 | TRBD2 | CASSQDKPGLAGIETQYF | TGTGCCAGCAGCCAAGACAAACCGGGACTAGCGGGTATTGAGACCCAGTACTTC
15 | NA | TRBJ1-1 | TRBV19 | NA | CASSLRPPGKTEAFF | TGTGCCAGTAGTCTTCGACCTCCCGGGAAAACTGAAGCTTTCTTT
14 | NA | TRBJ2-7 | TRBV7-2 | NA | CASSFSGGTYEQYF | TGTGCCAGCAGCTTTTCTGGGGGGACCTACGAGCAGTACTTC
15 | once | TRBJ2-7 | TRBV5-6 | TRBD1 | CASSFPPGQGYEQYF | TGTGCCAGCAGCTTTCCCCCGGGACAGGGCTACGAGCAGTACTTC
15 | NA | TRBJ2-3 | TRBV24-1 | TRBD1 | CATSDLGQGLDTQYF | TGTGCCACCAGTGATTTGGGACAGGGGCTGGATACGCAGTATTTT
12 | NA | TRBJ1-2 | TRBV5-1 | NA | CASSSTASGYTF | TGCGCCAGCAGCTCGACAGCGTCCGGCTACACCTTC
13 | NA | TRBJ1-2 | TRBV3-1/TRBV3-2 | NA | CASSQTENYGYTF | TGTGCCAGCAGCCAGACAGAGAACTATGGCTACACCTTC
18 | NA | TRBJ1-3 | TRBV28 | NA | CASSPAGGGLSSGNTIYF | TGTGCCAGCAGTCCAGCTGGGGGGGGACTAAGCTCTGGAAACACCATATATTTT
14 | NA | TRBJ2-1 | TRBV5-8 | TRBD1 | CASETGARYNEQFF | TGTGCCAGCGAGACAGGGGCCCGTTACAATGAGCAGTTCTTC
13 | NA | TRBJ1-1 | TRBV28 | NA | CASSDPRDTEAFF | TGTGCCAGCAGTGACCCTCGGGACACTGAAGCTTTCTTT
14 | NA | TRBJ1-2 | TRBV20-1 | NA | CSASPTGLPYGYTF | TGCAGTGCTAGTCCCACAGGGCTCCCCTATGGCTACACCTTC
16 | NA | TRBJ2-1 | TRBV19 | TRBD2 | CASSIVAGLPHNEQFF | TGTGCCAGTAGTATAGTAGCGGGACTCCCCCACAATGAGCAGTTCTTC
16 | few | TRBJ2-7 | TRBV18 | NA | CASSPLSAAPSYEQYF | TGTGCCAGCTCACCCCTTTCGGCGGCACCCTCCTACGAGCAGTACTTC
16 | NA | TRBJ1-6 | TRBV5-8 | TRBD1 | CASSFYRDRGDSPLHF | TGTGCCAGCAGCTTTTACCGGGACAGGGGGGATTCACCCCTCCACTTT
12 | NA | TRBJ1-2 | TRBV7-8 | NA | CASSLQGYGYTF | TGTGCCAGCTCTCTCCAGGGCTATGGCTACACCTTC
13 | NA | TRBJ1-6 | TRBV3-1/TRBV3-2 | TRBD1 | CASRGQGDSPLHF | TGTGCCAGCAGGGGACAGGGGGATTCACCCCTCCACTTT
13 | NA | TRBJ1-5 | TRBV6-5 | NA | CASRPPGNQPQHF | TGTGCCAGCAGACCCCCGGGGAATCAGCCCCAGCATTTT
15 | NA | TRBJ1-2 | TRBV9 | NA | CASSVDRGPSYGYTF | TGTGCCAGCAGCGTCGACAGAGGCCCCTCCTATGGCTACACCTTC
15 | NA | TRBJ2-1 | TRBV6-2/TRBV6-3 | NA | CASSGTRRGYNEQFF | TGTGCCAGCAGTGGGACTCGAAGGGGCTACAATGAGCAGTTCTTC
17 | once | TRBJ1-3 | TRBV7-9 | NA | CASSLAGRGSSGNTIYF | TGTGCCAGCAGCCTCGCGGGCAGGGGCTCCTCTGGAAACACCATATATTTT
15 | NA | TRBJ1-1 | TRBV7-2 | TRBD1 | CASSLVGTGNTEAFF | TGTGCCAGCAGCTTAGTCGGGACAGGGAACACTGAAGCTTTCTTT
12 | NA | TRBJ2-7 | TRBV14 | NA | CASSQSGHEQYF | TGTGCCAGCAGCCAGTCAGGTCACGAGCAGTACTTC
14 | NA | TRBJ1-5 | TRBV27 | NA | CASSLREGLQPQHF | TGTGCCAGCAGTTTACGCGAGGGGTTGCAGCCCCAGCATTTT
15 | NA | TRBJ1-2 | TRBV4-1 | NA | CASSQVPGATYGYTF | TGCGCCAGCAGCCAAGTTCCAGGGGCAACCTATGGCTACACCTTC
13 | NA | TRBJ1-2 | TRBV6-4 | NA | CASSEDGTYGYTF | TGTGCCAGCAGCGAGGACGGAACCTATGGCTACACCTTC
15 | NA | TRBJ2-5 | TRBV7-3 | TRBD1 | CASSETGANGETQYF | TGTGCCAGCAGCGAGACAGGGGCCAACGGGGAGACCCAGTACTTC
16 | NA | TRBJ2-6 | TRBV10-3 | NA | CAISESEGSGANVLTF | TGTGCCATCAGTGAGTCGGAAGGCTCTGGGGCCAACGTCCTGACTTTC
14 | NA | TRBJ1-4 | TRBV4-3 | NA | CASSQSRGSEKLFF | TGCGCCAGCAGCCAATCGAGGGGAAGTGAAAAACTGTTTTTT